Each of the 6 T cell receptor beta chains below was sequenced from the same sample in a study of Tregs in tolerant kidney transplant recipients. Profiled with immunoSEQ multiplex PCR; TCRdb holds only in-frame clones, not every one. The sample holds 200,000 to 300,000 clones, around 82% seen once. Sequences were obtained from CD4+ T cells from blood. All receptors derive from a human donor in good health.

This chain links TRBV7-2 with TRBJ2-7; D perhaps matches TRBD2 (7 bases). Deletions cut 2 bases from V and 5 bases from J, with 10 bases between. Per the germline V gene, CDR1 is SGHTA and CDR2 is FQGNSA. The CDR3 covers 13 residues. CDR3 amino acids: CASSLRGGNEQYF. The CDR3 DNA is TGTGCCAGCAGCTTAAGGGGGGGGAACGAGCAGTACTTC.

The chain couples TRBV9 to TRBJ1-3; no reliable D call. Germline CDR1 SGDLS, CDR2 YYNGEE. Trimming stripped 4 bases from V and 2 bases from J, with 16 bases between. The CDR3 sequence is 16 residues long. The chain's CDR3 is CASSPREGAPGNTIYF. CDR3 sequence (DNA): TGTGCCAGCAGCCCGAGGGAAGGAGCGCCTGGAAACACCATATATTTT.

The chain joins TRBV9 to TRBJ2-3; D might be TRBD2 (5 bases). Germline CDR1 reads SGDLS; CDR2 reads YYNGEE. The CDR3 totals 17 residues. V dropped 0 bases and J dropped 0 bases, with 14 bases sitting between them. This CDR3 reads CASSVARGSSSTDTQYF. The CDR3 DNA reads TGTGCCAGCAGCGTAGCTAGAGGGAGTTCTAGCACAGATACGCAGTATTTT.

This clone was detected only once. The gene calls are TRBV4-1 and TRBJ2-7; no clear D. Trimming pared 1 base from V and 2 bases from J, leaving 9 bases between. The CDR3 length is 14 residues. Germline lookup yields CDR1 MGHRA and CDR2 YSYEKL. In DNA form, the CDR3 reads TGCGCCAGCAGCCAAGGGGCGGTCACCTACGAGCAGTACTTC. Translating it yields CASSQGAVTYEQYF.

This clone was observed once. The chain uses TRBV5-8 and TRBJ2-1; D gene unclear. Germline loops: CDR1 SGHTS, CDR2 YDEGEE. The V end was cut by 2 bases, the J end by 6 bases, with 9 bases between. This CDR3 contains 13 residues. For the CDR3, the DNA is TGTGCCAGCAGCTTCTACTCCCTCAATGAGCAGTTCTTC. It translates to CASSFYSLNEQFF.

V gene TRBV5-1 combines with J gene TRBJ1-1; D gene ambiguous. V was clipped by 5 bases and J by 5 bases, with 19 bases between them. Germline CDR1 reads SGHRS; CDR2 reads YFSETQ. The CDR3 spans 15 residues. The CDR3: CASRKATERVTEAFF. In DNA, the CDR3 is TGCGCCAGCAGGAAGGCGACTGAAAGGGTGACTGAAGCTTTCTTT.